A single sample is the source of the 22 T cell receptor beta chains below, sequenced in a study of CD8+CD57+ T cells in acquired aplastic anemia. Both TCR beta VDJ combination and CDR3 sequence profiling were carried out. Genomic DNA was the template for this profiling. TCRdb passed the reads through MiXCR, listing each CDR3 protein once. There are under 200,000 distinct CDR3 sequences in the sample; 48% occur only once, and about 9.7% lies in the top ten. For sequencing, patients were chosen who had shown expansion of CD8+CD57+ cells by flow cytometry. The sequenced sample consisted of sorted CD4+, CD8+, or CD8+CD57+ T cells (not recorded which) from PBMCs. These receptors all stem from a human donor with aplastic anemia.

This clonotype was detected many times. The chain couples TRBV19 to TRBJ1-6, with 11 nucleotides matching TRBD1. This CDR3 has 15 amino acids. The germline V gene encodes CDR1 LNHDA and CDR2 SQIVND (reference sequence). Unmatched junction bases numbered 7, after V lost 6 bases and J lost 9 bases. CDR3 in amino acids: CASSMRTGGSSPLHF. CDR3 coding DNA: TGTGCCAGTAGCATGAGGACAGGGGGCTCTTCACCCCTCCACTTT.

The rearrangement links TRBV5-1 to TRBJ1-3; no firm D call. The CDR3 runs 14 residues. The V end lost 4 bases, the J end lost 0 bases, and 8 bases lay between the germline ends. The germline V gene encodes CDR1 SGHRS and CDR2 YFSETQ. The CDR3: CASSLRVSGNTIYF. The CDR3 DNA reads as TGCGCCAGCAGCCTCCGGGTCTCTGGAAACACCATATATTTT. Full variable domain (rest looked up from reference TRBV5-1 and TRBJ1-3): KAGVTQTPRYLIKTRGQQVTLSCSPISGHRSVSWYQQTPGQGLQFLFEYFSETQRNKGNFPGRFSGRQFSNSRSEMNVSTLELGDSALYLCASSLRVSGNTIYFGEGSWLTVV.

This chain links TRBV7-2 with TRBJ1-2; D may be TRBD1 (5 bases). The V gene's germline CDR1 is SGHTA and CDR2 FQGNSA. Between the trimmed V and J ends, which lost 2 bases and 14 bases, there was a span of 15 bases. This CDR3 has 12 residues. The CDR3 spells CASSLTRDTETF. CDR3 coding DNA: TGTGCCAGCAGCTTAACCAGGGATACGGAAACCTTC.

This chain connects TRBV7-2 to TRBJ2-7; D gene unclear. V lost 1 base and J lost 3, with 7 bases in between. This CDR3 is 13 amino acids long. Per the germline V gene, CDR1 is SGHTA and CDR2 is FQGNSA. CDR3 nucleotide sequence: TGTGCCAGCAGCTTAGGTGCAAACTACGAGCAGTACTTC. It is translated as CASSLGANYEQYF.

This clonotype has more than one count but fewer than ten. The chain recombines TRBV10-3 with TRBJ2-7, with D maybe TRBD2 (6 bases). This CDR3 is 15 amino acids long. Germline CDR1 and CDR2: ENHRY and SYGVKD. Trimming pared 0 bases from V and 3 bases from J, leaving 12 bases between. Here the CDR3 DNA reads TGTGCCATCAGTGAGTCACCGGGACTCAACTACGAGCAGTACTTC. Its translation is CAISESPGLNYEQYF.

The chain links TRBV29-1 to TRBJ2-5; a weak D match, TRBD2 (5 bases). Germline CDR1 reads SQVTM; CDR2 reads ANQGSEA. CDR3 length equals 14 residues. V shed 8 bases and J shed 2 bases, with 18 bases lying between them. CDR3 sequence (DNA): TGCAGCTCCCTTGCTCCTGGACTTCAAGAGACCCAGTACTTC. It encodes CSSLAPGLQETQYF.

V is TRBV10-3 and J is TRBJ2-5, with 7 bases matching TRBD1. The V and J ends lost 0 bases and 3 bases, in that order; junction bases with no gene match: 7. Germline V CDR1 and CDR2: ENHRY, SYGVKD. This CDR3 has 16 amino acids. CDR3 amino acids: CAISESSMTGKETQYF. The CDR3 DNA is TGTGCCATCAGTGAGTCGTCGATGACAGGGAAAGAGACCCAGTACTTC.

The chain combines TRBV29-1 with TRBJ2-2; D is tentatively TRBD1 or TRBD2 (5 bases each). CDR3 size: 15 residues. Germline V gene sequence: CDR1 SQVTM, CDR2 ANQGSEA. The V end lost 6 bases, the J end lost 2 bases, and 16 bases lay between the germline ends. CDR3 region: CSVKTGTGNTGELFF. The CDR3 coding sequence is TGCAGCGTCAAAACCGGGACGGGTAACACCGGGGAGCTGTTTTTT.

The table lists this clonotype with many counts. This sequence joins TRBV5-1 and TRBJ2-5; 8 nucleotides agree with TRBD2. The J segment lost 4 bases and the V segment lost 4 bases, leaving 15 bases of the junction unmatched. Germline CDR1 and CDR2: SGHRS and YFSETQ. The CDR3 is 17 amino acids. The CDR3 bases are TGCGCCAGCAGCGAGCGAGGTTGGGGTCTAGCGGGAGAGACCCAGTACTTC. It encodes CASSERGWGLAGETQYF.

The chain combines TRBV5-1 with TRBJ1-2; unclear D gene. Trimming took 0 bases from V and 0 from J, leaving 6 bases between them. This CDR3 is 14 amino acids long. Germline-derived CDR1 and CDR2 are SGHRS and YFSETQ. This CDR3 reads CASSLEGSNYGYTF. DNA of the CDR3: TGCGCCAGCAGCTTGGAGGGTTCTAACTATGGCTACACCTTC.

The chain joins TRBV19 to TRBJ2-1; D is uncertain. Germline-derived CDR1 and CDR2 are LNHDA and SQIVND (reference sequence). Trimming removed 2 bases from V and 9 bases from J, with 8 bases in between. The CDR3 runs 12 residues. CDR3 DNA sequence: TGTGCCAGTAGTATAAATGGGATTGAGCAGTTCTTC. Its protein product is CASSINGIEQFF.

Many counts were recorded for this clonotype. This chain connects TRBV20-1 to TRBJ2-7, with a possible D match to TRBD1 (5 bases). The CDR3 is 14 residues long. Looked up from germline, CDR1 is DFQATT and CDR2 is SNEGSKA (reference sequence). V lost 3 bases to trimming and J lost 0 bases, with 12 bases between them. Here the CDR3 reads CSARPDRNSYEQYF. CDR3 sequence (DNA): TGCAGTGCTAGGCCCGACAGAAACTCCTACGAGCAGTACTTC.

At least ten counts were recorded for this clonotype. This chain joins TRBV5-1 and TRBJ2-2; TRBD2 agrees at 9 bases. Germline loops: CDR1 SGHRS, CDR2 YFSETQ. V gave up 0 bases and J gave up 5 bases; unmatched junction bases: 8. The CDR3 sequence is 17 residues long. The CDR3 DNA sequence: TGCGCCAGCAGCTTGGCCCTGACTAGCGGTCCGACCGGGGAGCTGTTTTTT. It encodes CASSLALTSGPTGELFF. Filled out from reference TRBV5-1 and TRBJ2-2, the complete variable domain reads KAGVTQTPRYLIKTRGQQVTLSCSPISGHRSVSWYQQTPGQGLQFLFEYFSETQRNKGNFPGRFSGRQFSNSRSEMNVSTLELGDSALYLCASSLALTSGPTGELFFGEGSRLTVL.

This clonotype has more than one count but fewer than ten. The J gene is TRBJ2-2, the V gene TRBV4-3; maybe TRBD2 (6 bases). The germline V gene encodes CDR1 LGHNA and CDR2 YSLEER. V was pared by 4 bases and J by 2 bases, with 14 bases between. The CDR3 length is 16 residues. CDR3 in DNA: TGCGCCAGCAGCCGCGGGGACGGACTAAACACCGGGGAGCTGTTTTTT. Protein sequence: CASSRGDGLNTGELFF.

This clonotype was detected only a few times. Given a much more abundant clone one base away, this may be a read error. V is TRBV5-1 and J is TRBJ2-7; TRBD2 is a possible D gene (5 bases). CDR1 and CDR2 from the germline V gene are SGHRS and YFSETQ. The CDR3 covers 12 residues. Trimming took off 6 bases at V and 7 bases at J, with 14 bases between the two ends. The CDR3 nucleotides are TGCGCCAGCATCCCTATGACGGGGGAGCAGTACTTC. Amino acids: CASIPMTGEQYF.

CDR3 region: CATSDGLAGYNEQFF. The CDR3 region has the DNA TGTGCCACCAGTGATGGACTAGCGGGGTACAATGAGCAGTTCTTC. The chain recombines TRBV24-1 with TRBJ2-1, with 12 bases matching TRBD2. Germline V CDR1 and CDR2: KGHDR, SFDVKD. The CDR3 is 15 residues long. V shed 3 bases and J 4 bases; nucleotides not matched to a gene: 0.

A note on this clonotype: This may stem from a read error, because a much larger clone lies one nucleotide away. The V gene is TRBV5-6, the J gene TRBJ2-7; either TRBD1 or TRBD2 may supply D (5 bases each). Germline CDR1 reads SGHDT; CDR2 reads YYEEEE. V was cut by 4 bases and J by 3 bases, with 11 bases left in between. The CDR3 sequence is 13 residues long. This chain's CDR3 is CASSPGTNYEQYF. In nucleotides, the CDR3 is TGTGCCAGCAGCCCCGGGACCAACTACGAGCAGTACTTC. Full variable domain (rest looked up from reference TRBV5-6 and TRBJ2-7): DAGVTQSPTHLIKTRGQQVTLRCSPKSGHDTVSWYQQALGQGPQFIFQYYEEEERQRGNFPDRFSGHQFPNYSSELNVNALLLGDSALYLCASSPGTNYEQYFGPGTRLTVT.

V is TRBV25-1 and J is TRBJ2-7, with TRBD1 matching 12 bases. Germline CDR1 MGHDK, CDR2 SYGVNS. V was clipped by 4 bases and J by 5 bases; unmatched bases: 6. This CDR3 has 15 residues. In nucleotides, the CDR3 is TGTGCCAGCAGTGCACCGGGACAGGGGGCCCACGAGCAGTACTTC. It specifies CASSAPGQGAHEQYF.

The rearrangement joins TRBV20-1 to TRBJ2-5; 10 bases are a match to TRBD1. Germline-derived CDR1 and CDR2 are DFQATT and SNEGSKA (reference sequence). Trimming cost V 4 bases and J 4 bases; bases outside gene matches: 6. This CDR3 spans 14 amino acids. The CDR3 region is CSANGQGDGETQYF. The CDR3 DNA reads as TGCAGTGCTAACGGACAGGGGGATGGAGAGACCCAGTACTTC.

This clonotype was seen repeatedly, ten times or more. The chain is built from TRBV19 and TRBJ2-2; D remains unclear. The CDR3 is 12 amino acids. Germline CDR1 is LNHDA and CDR2 is SQIVND (reference sequence). Trimming shortened V by 6 bases and J by 6 bases, and 8 bases separated the two germline ends. CDR3 protein: CASSLIPGELFF. CDR3 sequence (DNA): TGTGCCAGTAGCCTCATCCCCGGGGAGCTGTTTTTT. Complete variable domain (other parts from reference TRBV19 and TRBJ2-2): DGGITQSPKYLFRKEGQNVTLSCEQNLNHDAMYWYRQDPGQGLRLIYYSQIVNDFQKGDIAEGYSVSREKKESFPLTVTSAQKNPTAFYLCASSLIPGELFFGEGSRLTVL.

This clonotype showed up just once. This chain uses TRBV2 with TRBJ1-1, with D uncertain. This CDR3 has 14 residues. Germline values: CDR1 SNHLY, CDR2 FYNNEI. V was trimmed by 6 bases and J by 0 bases, leaving 11 bases between them. This chain's CDR3 is CASSPSPLNTEAFF. In DNA, the CDR3 is TGTGCCAGCAGCCCCTCGCCCTTGAACACTGAAGCTTTCTTT.

A remark on this clonotype: With a much larger clone just one base away, this may be a read error. The V gene is TRBV5-1, the J gene TRBJ2-3, with 9 bases aligning to TRBD2. The V gene's germline CDR1 is SGHRS and CDR2 YFSETQ. The CDR3 consists of 17 residues. The CDR3 reads CAGSSSTGTSKPDTQYF. The DNA for the CDR3 is TGCGCCGGCAGCTCCTCTACCGGGACTAGCAAGCCGGATACGCAGTATTTT. The variable domain in full, with the rest retrieved from reference TRBV5-1 and TRBJ2-3, is KAGVTQTPRYLIKTRGQQVTLSCSPISGHRSVSWYQQTPGQGLQFLFEYFSETQRNKGNFPGRFSGRQFSNSRSEMNVSTLELGDSALYLCAGSSSTGTSKPDTQYFGPGTRLTVL.